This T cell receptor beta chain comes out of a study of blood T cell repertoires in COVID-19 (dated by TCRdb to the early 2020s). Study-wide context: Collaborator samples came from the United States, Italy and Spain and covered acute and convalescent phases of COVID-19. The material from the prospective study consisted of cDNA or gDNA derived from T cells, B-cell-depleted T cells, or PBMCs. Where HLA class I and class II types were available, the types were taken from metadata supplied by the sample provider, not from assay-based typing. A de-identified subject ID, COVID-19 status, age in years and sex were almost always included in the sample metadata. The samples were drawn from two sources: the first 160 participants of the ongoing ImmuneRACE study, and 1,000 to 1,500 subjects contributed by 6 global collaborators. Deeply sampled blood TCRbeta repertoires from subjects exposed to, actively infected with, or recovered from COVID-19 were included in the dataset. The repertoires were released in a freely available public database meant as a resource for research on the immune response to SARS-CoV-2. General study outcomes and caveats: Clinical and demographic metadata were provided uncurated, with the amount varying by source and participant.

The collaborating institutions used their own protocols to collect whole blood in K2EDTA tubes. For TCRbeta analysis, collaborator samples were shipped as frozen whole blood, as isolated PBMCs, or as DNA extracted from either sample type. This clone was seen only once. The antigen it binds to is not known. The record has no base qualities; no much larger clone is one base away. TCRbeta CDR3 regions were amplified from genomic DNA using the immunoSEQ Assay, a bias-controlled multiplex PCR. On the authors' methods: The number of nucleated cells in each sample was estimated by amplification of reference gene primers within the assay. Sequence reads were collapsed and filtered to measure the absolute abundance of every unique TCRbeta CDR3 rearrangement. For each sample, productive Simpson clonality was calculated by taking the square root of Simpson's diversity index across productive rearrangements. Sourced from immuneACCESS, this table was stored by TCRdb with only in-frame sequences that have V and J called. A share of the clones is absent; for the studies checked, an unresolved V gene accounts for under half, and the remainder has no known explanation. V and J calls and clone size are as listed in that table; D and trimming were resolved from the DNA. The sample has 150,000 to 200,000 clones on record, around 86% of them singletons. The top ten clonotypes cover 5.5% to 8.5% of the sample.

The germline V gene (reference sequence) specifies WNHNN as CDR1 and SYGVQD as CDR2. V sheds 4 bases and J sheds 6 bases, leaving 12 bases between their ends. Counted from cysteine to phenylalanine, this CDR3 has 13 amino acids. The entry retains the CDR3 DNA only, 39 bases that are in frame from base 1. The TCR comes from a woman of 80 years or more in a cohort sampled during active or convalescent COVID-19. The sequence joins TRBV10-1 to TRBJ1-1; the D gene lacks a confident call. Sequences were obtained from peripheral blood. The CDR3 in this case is CASSGEGGSEAFF. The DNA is TGCGCCAGCAGTGGGGAGGGAGGCTCTGAAGCTTTCTTT.